This TCR beta chain is drawn from a study of low-dose radiotherapy and immunotherapy resistance in tumors. It was nivolumab, ipilimumab, aspirin, low-dose cyclophosphamide and low-dose radiotherapy that donors received. Alpha and beta chains were covered, as first-strand cDNA relied on TRAV- and TRBV-specific primers. With a V-primer adapter and a constant-region primer, TCRs were amplified for approximately 20 PCR cycles. One entry per CDR3 protein, called by TCRdb with MiXCR from the reads. This table holds approximately 11,000 distinct CDR3 sequences, approximately 65% found once. Trimming removed 0 bases from V and 5 bases from J, with 11 bases in between. From germline, CDR1 is SGHDT and CDR2 YYEEEE. The CDR3 has 14 amino acids.

The sequence was obtained from a human donor with advanced metastatic prostate, ovarian, gallbladder or colorectal cancer (not recorded which). This table probably holds off-target reads from a library built for another chain. The V gene is TRBV5-6, the J gene TRBJ1-1; the D is unclear. DNA of the CDR3: TGTGCCAGCAGCTTGGGCGGAAGAAGTACTGAAGCTTTCTTT. Residues: CASSLGGRSTEAFF.